What follows describes a single T cell receptor (beta chain). The data were taken from a study of cytomegalovirus exposure and HLA in healthy donors. The CDR3 sequence is 15 residues long. 13 Jbeta primers and 60 Vbeta primers were used for the PCR. Assay: immunoSEQ multiplex PCR; the TCRdb copy retains only in-frame clones and omits some. The table shows 180,000 or so clones, with roughly 80% occurring only once. The chain couples TRBV21-1 to TRBJ2-7; whether TRBD1, the table's D call, matches the DNA was not checked. TRBV21-1 is an annotated pseudogene. Material: PBMCs. This clonotype was sampled from a female donor in good health and CMV-seronegative. CDR3 bases: TGTGCCAGCGGCCCTGGACAGACCAGAGGATACGAGCAGTACTTC. It yields the protein CASGPGQTRGYEQYF.